Listed below are T cell receptor beta chains from one sample, sequenced in a study of preoperative IRX-2 immunotherapy in early breast cancer. Assay used: immunoSEQ multiplex PCR; TCRdb lists only in-frame clones, some missing. The sample lists around 35,000 clones; about 96% were seen once. This sample was gathered from a patient treated with IRX-2 immunotherapy. The origin of the receptors is a human donor with breast cancer. Each CDR3 is given with its conserved first and last residue. The D gene is left open where the match is weak. Only some rows state a clone size, as once, few, many or a class for expanded clones.

V gene,D gene,clone size,J gene,CDR3 protein,CDR3 DNA
TRBV18,NA,NA,TRBJ1-5,CASSPGLQSNQPQHF,TGTGCCAGCTCACCGGGACTTCAGAGCAATCAGCCCCAGCATTTT
TRBV9,TRBD2,NA,TRBJ2-3,CASSPTSGTDTQYF,TGTGCCAGCAGCCCGACTAGCGGCACAGATACGCAGTATTTT
TRBV11-2,TRBD1,once,TRBJ1-2,CASSQTGGRDGYTF,TGTGCCAGCAGCCAGACAGGGGGCCGAGATGGCTACACCTTC
TRBV5-1,NA,NA,TRBJ1-2,CASSLDLAVGNYGYTF,TGCGCCAGCAGCTTGGACCTGGCGGTGGGAAACTATGGCTACACCTTC
TRBV5-4,NA,medium-sized,TRBJ1-2,CASSNWRGGNYGYTF,TGTGCCAGCAGTAACTGGAGGGGCGGGAACTATGGCTACACCTTC
TRBV6-5,TRBD2,NA,TRBJ2-1,CASSYSVQRGYNEQFF,TGTGCCAGCAGTTACTCGGTTCAGCGGGGGTACAATGAGCAGTTCTTC
TRBV6-4,TRBD2,NA,TRBJ2-3,CASSRTSGAADTQYF,TGTGCCAGCAGTAGGACTAGCGGGGCCGCAGATACGCAGTATTTT
TRBV5-4,NA,NA,TRBJ1-2,CASSLARAFNYGYTF,TGTGCCAGCAGCTTGGCCCGGGCCTTTAACTATGGCTACACCTTC
TRBV11-1,TRBD1,once,TRBJ1-4,CASSTQTGAEKLFF,TGTGCCAGCAGCACCCAGACAGGGGCCGAAAAACTGTTTTTT
TRBV7-3,NA,NA,TRBJ1-5,CASSLDSDQPQHF,TGTGCCAGCAGCTTAGACAGCGATCAGCCCCAGCATTTT
TRBV7-9,NA,NA,TRBJ1-1,CASGWAGPTEAFF,TGTGCCAGCGGTTGGGCAGGGCCCACTGAAGCTTTCTTT
TRBV5-8,NA,NA,TRBJ1-5,CASSLAWKPQHF,TGTGCCAGCAGCTTGGCTTGGAAGCCCCAGCATTTT
TRBV5-1,TRBD1,NA,TRBJ2-5,CASSRTNRGTQETQYF,TGCGCCAGCAGCCGAACAAACAGGGGAACGCAAGAGACCCAGTACTTC
TRBV10-3,NA,NA,TRBJ1-2,CASKGGTNYGYTF,TGTGCCAGCAAGGGGGGGACTAACTATGGCTACACCTTC
TRBV29-1,TRBD1,NA,TRBJ2-7,CSVTGQGEDEQYF,TGCAGCGTTACCGGACAGGGGGAGGACGAGCAGTACTTC
TRBV19,NA,once,TRBJ2-7,CASRPGHSSYEQYF,TGTGCCAGTAGGCCGGGACACTCATCCTACGAGCAGTACTTC
TRBV7-9,NA,NA,TRBJ1-5,CASSSFAGTQFNQPQHF,TGTGCCAGCAGCTCCTTTGCCGGGACCCAATTTAATCAGCCCCAGCATTTT
TRBV7-2,NA,NA,TRBJ1-1,CASSSRPGHPANTEAFF,TGTGCCAGCAGCTCTCGACCGGGACACCCAGCGAACACTGAAGCTTTCTTT
TRBV5-1,NA,NA,TRBJ2-3,CASSLSPLEDTQYF,TGCGCCAGCAGCTTGAGTCCCTTGGAAGATACGCAGTATTTT
TRBV7-6,NA,NA,TRBJ2-3,CASSLGPGIQSDTQYF,TGTGCCAGCAGCTTAGGGCCAGGGATTCAATCGGATACGCAGTATTTT
TRBV27,NA,few,TRBJ2-1,CASSLPLGGGDNEQFF,TGTGCCAGCAGTTTACCCCTCGGGGGAGGCGACAATGAGCAGTTCTTC
TRBV4-2,NA,NA,TRBJ1-4,CASSQGASRTTNEKLFF,TGTGCCAGCAGCCAAGGGGCCTCGCGGACAACTAATGAAAAACTGTTTTTT
TRBV9,NA,NA,TRBJ2-3,CASSVGSTDTQYF,TGTGCCAGCAGCGTAGGGTCCACAGATACGCAGTATTTT
TRBV5-1,NA,NA,TRBJ2-7,CASSLGYEQYF,TGCGCCAGCAGCTTGGGTTACGAGCAGTACTTC
TRBV10-1,TRBD2,NA,TRBJ2-7,CASSDTTSGGNEQYF,TGCGCCAGCAGTGATACAACTAGCGGGGGGAACGAGCAGTACTTC
TRBV19,NA,NA,TRBJ1-5,CASSSTRTGSFRPQHF,TGTGCCAGTAGCTCGACCCGAACAGGGAGTTTTCGTCCCCAGCATTTT
TRBV7-9,TRBD2,NA,TRBJ2-1,CASSPTGLAGDEQFF,TGTGCCAGCAGCCCTACGGGACTAGCGGGCGATGAGCAGTTCTTC
TRBV15,NA,NA,TRBJ1-1,CATSYRSMNTEAFF,TGTGCCACCAGTTACAGAAGCATGAACACTGAAGCTTTCTTT
TRBV27,TRBD1,NA,TRBJ2-1,CASSKGTEGFF,TGTGCCAGCAGTAAAGGGACAGAAGGGTTCTTC
TRBV11-3,NA,NA,TRBJ2-3,CASSLGQGGRDTQYF,TGTGCCAGCAGCTTAGGACAGGGAGGACGGGATACGCAGTATTTT
TRBV7-9,NA,NA,TRBJ1-1,CASSLIHLRDGMNTEAFF,TGTGCCAGCAGCTTAATACACCTCCGGGACGGCATGAACACTGAAGCTTTCTTT
TRBV5-1,TRBD1,NA,TRBJ1-2,CASSRRDRIPNYGYTF,TGCGCCAGCAGCCGACGGGACAGAATCCCTAACTATGGCTACACCTTC
TRBV5-1,NA,NA,TRBJ1-5,CASSEDGGGQPQHF,TGCGCCAGCAGCGAGGACGGAGGAGGTCAGCCCCAGCATTTT
TRBV16,TRBD1,NA,TRBJ1-2,CASSQQGVLYGYTF,TGTGCCAGCAGTCAACAGGGGGTCCTCTATGGCTACACCTTC
TRBV7-2,NA,NA,TRBJ2-5,CASSLMETQYF,TGTGCCAGCAGCTTAATGGAGACCCAGTACTTC
TRBV7-2,TRBD1,NA,TRBJ1-5,CASSLRQGANQPQHF,TGTGCCAGCAGCTTAAGGCAGGGGGCGAATCAGCCCCAGCATTTT
TRBV6-4,NA,few,TRBJ1-1,CASSEGDSNTEAFF,TGTGCCAGCAGTGAGGGCGACAGTAACACTGAAGCTTTCTTT
TRBV6-5,TRBD2,NA,TRBJ2-7,CASSSGTSGGKYEQYF,TGTGCCAGCAGTTCCGGGACTAGCGGGGGAAAGTACGAGCAGTACTTC
TRBV7-3,NA,NA,TRBJ1-6,CASSLLSNSPLHF,TGTGCCAGCAGCCTCCTTAGTAATTCACCCCTCCACTTT
TRBV5-8,NA,NA,TRBJ1-1,CASSSARWVAFF,TGTGCCAGCAGCTCCGCCAGGTGGGTGGCTTTCTTT